What follows describes a single TCR beta chain. Its antigen is undetermined. The sample originates from a study of T cell repertoires in cytomegalovirus infection. For the study at large: The authors relied on CMV epitopes, both recently identified HLA-C-restricted and well-studied HLA-B-restricted. It can be stated that public TCR beta signatures indicated CMV infection as well as a matching HLA type.

V was cut by 1 base and J by 3 bases, with 10 bases left in between. The CDR3 runs to 15 residues. CDR1 SGHDN and CDR2 FVKESK come from the germline V gene. The study, taken as a whole, reports: Cumulative public TCR beta family frequency identified CMV carriers with the relevant HLA. HLA-C-restricted CMV clonotypes gave the most frequent clonotype in two of eight donors.

TCRdb used MiXCR to reprocess the reads, holding one entry per CDR3 protein. The sample records around 360,000 distinct CDR3 sequences, just under 35% being singletons. This TCR was recovered from a human donor in good health (CMV status not recorded). Some clones in this sample may be carry-over from other donors' samples. Sequencing used cultured PBMCs, obtained from culture after CMV antigen stimulation. The V gene is TRBV14, the J gene TRBJ1-5; D perhaps matches TRBD1 (5 bases). In DNA, the CDR3 is TGTGCCAGCAGCCAAGGAGACAGCCCCAATCAGCCCCAGCATTTT. This gives the protein CASSQGDSPNQPQHF.